This entry is about one TCR beta chain. Antigen unknown. Profiled with immunoSEQ multiplex PCR; TCRdb holds only in-frame clones, not every one. The sample records roughly 60,000 clones, roughly 85% being singletons. Autoimmune disease history or systemic immunosuppression barred patients. This entry is derived from a study of OX40 agonist ivuxolimab in advanced cancers. At the level of the study: Patients enrolled in dose escalation were diagnosed with hepatocellular carcinoma, melanoma, renal cell or head and neck cancer.

Germline-derived CDR1 and CDR2 are LNHDA and SQIVND (reference sequence). This CDR3 has 15 residues. Trimming took off 1 base at V and 2 bases at J, with 9 bases between the two ends. Findings and limits, study-wide: At 0.1 to 3.0 mg/kg, CD4+ and CD8+ blood T cells expanded clonally by week 6.

This clonotype was sampled from an adult with an advanced solid tumor such as melanoma, head and neck, liver or kidney cancer. Sequenced here: CD4+ or CD8+ T cells sorted from blood, sampled in a trial of the OX40 agonist ivuxolimab. The chain employs TRBV19 and TRBJ1-5; D is unresolved. The CDR3 region is CASSIAQLGNQPQHF. The DNA for the CDR3 is TGTGCCAGTAGTATAGCCCAATTGGGCAATCAGCCCCAGCATTTT.